Here is one TCR beta chain with its context. Its cognate antigen is unknown. This sample was included in a study of OX40 agonist ivuxolimab in advanced cancers. Study summary: As their treatment, patients were administered ivuxolimab, an agonistic anti-OX40 (CD134) antibody.

Libraries were prepared by immunoSEQ multiplex PCR; TCRdb keeps only in-frame clonotypes and omits some of them. This sample has about 110,000 clones, with around 90% found just once. Findings and limits, study-wide: Partial responders at 0.1-3.0 mg/kg had among the lowest clonal expansion. By week 6 at 0.1 to 3.0 mg/kg, blood CD4+ and CD8+ T cells had expanded clonally.

This sequence was found in an adult with an advanced solid tumor such as melanoma, head and neck, liver or kidney cancer. Material: CD4+ or CD8+ T cells sorted from blood, obtained in a trial of the OX40 agonist ivuxolimab.

The CDR3 is CASSPPGLGSYNEQFF. For the CDR3, the DNA is TGTGCCAGCTCACCACCCGGACTAGGGAGCTACAATGAGCAGTTCTTC. The J gene is TRBJ2-1, the V gene TRBV18; 7 positions match TRBD2. The CDR3 contains 16 residues. After removal of 0 bases from V and 3 bases from J, the junction contained 5 bases not matched to a gene. Germline V gene data show CDR1 as KGHSH and CDR2 as LQKENI.